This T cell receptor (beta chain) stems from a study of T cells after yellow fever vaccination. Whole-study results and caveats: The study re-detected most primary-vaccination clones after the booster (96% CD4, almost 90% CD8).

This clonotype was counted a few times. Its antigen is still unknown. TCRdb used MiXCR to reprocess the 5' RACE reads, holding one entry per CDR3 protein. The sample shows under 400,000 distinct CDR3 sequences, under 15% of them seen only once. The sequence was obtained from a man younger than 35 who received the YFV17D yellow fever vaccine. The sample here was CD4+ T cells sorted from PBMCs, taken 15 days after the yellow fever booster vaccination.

DNA of the CDR3: TGTGCCAGCAGTTACGGGTACACTGAAGCTTTCTTT. It specifies CASSYGYTEAFF. The V gene is TRBV6-2 or TRBV6-3, the J gene TRBJ1-1; D uncertain. Trimming stripped 2 bases from V and 3 bases from J, with 4 bases between. Looked up from germline, CDR1 is MNHEY and CDR2 is SVGEGT. The CDR3 has 12 amino acids.